Following are 22 T cell receptor beta chains from one sample sequenced in a study of T cells in Graves' hyperthyroidism and ophthalmopathy. RNA transcripts gave rise to amplified TCR beta CDR3 regions. An initial round of RT-PCR targeting the TCR CDR3 relied on the HTBI primer set. One entry per CDR3 protein results from TCRdb running MiXCR on the multiplex PCR reads. The sample consists of around 200,000 distinct CDR3 sequences, around 19% of them appearing once. Input material: blood. The source is a middle-aged man with Graves' hyperthyroidism.

This clonotype occurred many times. J is TRBJ2-4 and V is TRBV20-1; D is ambiguous. Deletions cut 0 bases from V and 0 bases from J, with 15 bases between. In germline, CDR1 is DFQATT, CDR2 SNEGSKA (reference sequence). CDR3 length: 17 residues. This CDR3 reads CSARDRAWLLAKNIQYF. CDR3 bases: TGCAGTGCTAGAGATCGGGCTTGGCTGTTAGCCAAAAACATTCAGTACTTC.

This clonotype was detected only a few times. The rearrangement uses TRBV20-1 and TRBJ2-1, with 7 bases lining up with TRBD1. Per the germline V gene, CDR1 is DFQATT and CDR2 is SNEGSKA (reference sequence). J lost 1 base, V lost 7 bases, and 10 bases had no gene match. The CDR3 covers 15 residues. The CDR3 DNA reads TGCAGTGGGACAGGCGCCCTTCCTTCCTACAATGAGCAGTTCTTC. Residues: CSGTGALPSYNEQFF.

This chain connects TRBV25-1 to TRBJ2-3; 12 bases map to TRBD2. The V gene's germline CDR1 is MGHDK and CDR2 SYGVNS. The ends lost 3 bases at V and 0 bases at J; junction bases unmatched: 1. The CDR3 runs 16 residues. The CDR3 region is CASSDGLAGSTDTQYF. Here the CDR3 DNA reads TGTGCCAGCAGTGACGGACTAGCGGGGAGCACAGATACGCAGTATTTT.

The gene calls are TRBV7-2 and TRBJ2-7; 8 nucleotides line up with TRBD2. Unmatched junction bases numbered 7, after V lost 1 base and J lost 2 bases. The CDR3 sequence is 16 residues long. Germline CDR1 is SGHTA and CDR2 is FQGNSA. Here the CDR3 reads CASSLVWSGGAYEQYF. The CDR3 DNA sequence: TGTGCCAGCAGCTTAGTTTGGAGCGGGGGCGCCTACGAGCAGTACTTC. Variable domain in full (rest from reference TRBV7-2 and TRBJ2-7): GAGVSQSPSNKVTEKGKDVELRCDPISGHTALYWYRQSLGQGLEFLIYFQGNSAPDKSGLPSDRFSAERTGGSVSTLTIQRTQQEDSAVYLCASSLVWSGGAYEQYFGPGTRLTVT.

This clonotype was detected many times. The chain has TRBV20-1 and TRBJ1-5, with D possibly being TRBD1 (6 bases). The germline CDR1 and CDR2 sequences are DFQATT and SNEGSKA (reference sequence). The CDR3 extends over 17 amino acids. Trimming shortened V by 1 base and J by 2 bases, and 18 bases separated the two germline ends. The DNA of the CDR3 is TGCAGTGCTAGAGTCGCTTCGGGACAACGGCGCAATCAGCCCCAGCATTTT. Translation gives CSARVASGQRRNQPQHF.

Ten or more counts support this clonotype. V gene TRBV7-9 combines with J gene TRBJ1-1, with TRBD1 matching 12 bases. CDR1 is SEHNR, CDR2 FQNEAQ, per germline (reference sequence). The V segment lost 7 bases and the J segment 8 bases; nucleotides outside the gene matches: 11. This CDR3 is built from 15 residues. CDR3 protein: CASNENTGQGAEAFF. The CDR3 nucleotides are TGTGCCAGCAACGAAAACACGGGACAGGGGGCGGAAGCTTTCTTT.

The rearrangement joins TRBV4-3 to TRBJ2-4, with D perhaps TRBD1 (5 bases). The germline CDR1 and CDR2 sequences are LGHNA and YSLEER. V was trimmed by 0 bases and J by 8 bases, leaving 8 bases between them. The CDR3 runs 13 residues. As DNA, the CDR3 is TGCGCCAGCAGCCAAGACAGGGAAGACATTCAGTACTTC. Protein sequence: CASSQDREDIQYF.

This clonotype was counted ten times or more. The V call is TRBV20-1, the J call TRBJ2-1; 10 nucleotides line up with TRBD2. The CDR3 extends over 19 amino acids. Germline V gene lookup returns CDR1 DFQATT and CDR2 SNEGSKA (reference sequence). Trimming removed 1 base from V and 0 bases from J; junction bases left unmatched: 12. Here the CDR3 DNA reads TGCAGTGCTAGAGGGATTAGCGGGGGGCTTCGAAGCTCCTACAATGAGCAGTTCTTC. Translation gives CSARGISGGLRSSYNEQFF.

This clonotype occurred many times. This sequence joins TRBV24-1 and TRBJ2-3; 10 nucleotides match TRBD1. Germline V lookup: CDR1 KGHDR, CDR2 SFDVKD. With 4 bases clipped from V and 6 bases from J, the junction kept 12 bases outside the gene matches. The CDR3 sequence is 17 residues long. The CDR3 nucleotides are TGTGCCACCAGTGACCGCTCCGGGACAGGGGCATATGATACGCAGTATTTT. As protein: CATSDRSGTGAYDTQYF.

This clonotype was detected many times. CDR3 DNA: TGCAGTGCTAGCTTGACAGAGGGACAGCCCCAGCATTTT. This translates into CSASLTEGQPQHF. The chain combines TRBV20-1 with TRBJ1-5, with D tentatively TRBD1 (5 bases). Germline-derived CDR1 and CDR2 are DFQATT and SNEGSKA (reference sequence). Trimming left V 3 bases short and J 7 bases short, with 13 bases between. This CDR3 spans 13 amino acids.

In its sample, this clonotype was seen many times. This chain connects TRBV2 to TRBJ2-3; TRBD2 aligns across 9 bases. This CDR3 contains 13 residues. Looked up from germline, CDR1 is SNHLY and CDR2 is FYNNEI. The V gene end was trimmed by 7 bases and the J gene end by 3 bases; junction bases not matched to a gene: 2. The CDR3 sequence: CASKAGGTDTQYF. The CDR3 DNA reads as TGTGCCAGCAAAGCGGGGGGTACAGATACGCAGTATTTT.

Many counts were recorded for this clonotype. The gene calls are TRBV7-2 and TRBJ2-5, with D hard to call. The CDR3 contains 15 residues. Germline assignment: CDR1 SGHTA and CDR2 FQGNSA. Trimming cost V 1 base and J 4 bases, with 13 bases left between them. The DNA of the CDR3 is TGTGCCAGCAGCTTAGGGCAGGTGGGCCGAGAGACCCAGTACTTC. Protein product: CASSLGQVGRETQYF.

This clonotype was detected many times. The V call is TRBV20-1, the J call TRBJ1-5; the match to TRBD1 covers 7 bases. J was trimmed by 2 bases and V by 6 bases; bases with no gene match: 4. CDR3 length equals 13 residues. Germline CDR1 is DFQATT and CDR2 is SNEGSKA (reference sequence). CDR3 sequence: CSAYRGGNQPQHF. In nucleotides, the CDR3 is TGCAGTGCGTACAGGGGTGGCAATCAGCCCCAGCATTTT.

Many counts were recorded for this clonotype. In DNA form, the CDR3 reads TGTGCCAGCAGTTTGGGTTCGGAGAGGGCCGGGGAGCTGTTTTTT. This translates into CASSLGSERAGELFF. The rearrangement joins TRBV28 to TRBJ2-2, with D possibly matching TRBD2 (5 bases). Trimming took 3 bases from V and 6 from J, leaving 14 bases between them. Germline CDR1 reads MDHEN; CDR2 reads SYDVKM. The CDR3 length is 15 residues.

This clonotype was recorded at least ten times. The gene calls are TRBV28 and TRBJ2-7; D might be TRBD1 (6 bases). Germline CDR1 reads MDHEN; CDR2 reads SYDVKM. CDR3 length: 15 residues. Trimming removed 2 bases at V and 6 bases at J, with 17 bases between. CDR3 nucleotides: TGTGCCAGCAGTTTAAGGGGACAACTTAAACGCGAGCAGTACTTC. It yields the protein CASSLRGQLKREQYF.

This clonotype was recorded a few times. The chain employs TRBV10-3 and TRBJ2-2, with D possibly being TRBD1 (6 bases). The CDR3 loop spans 15 amino acids. CDR1 is ENHRY and CDR2 is SYGVKD in the germline V gene. V gave up 6 bases and J gave up 0 bases, with 11 bases separating them. The DNA for the CDR3 is TGTGCCATCAGACCAGAGGGGGCGAACACCGGGGAGCTGTTTTTT. Translating it yields CAIRPEGANTGELFF.

This clonotype came up many times. J is TRBJ2-1 and V is TRBV9, with D possibly being TRBD1 or TRBD2 (6 bases each). CDR1 is SGDLS and CDR2 is YYNGEE in the germline V gene. The CDR3 is made up of 15 amino acids. Trimming shortened V by 4 bases and J by 7 bases, and 18 bases separated the two germline ends. The CDR3 is CASSPRRGTWNEQFF. CDR3 coding DNA: TGTGCCAGCAGCCCAAGGAGGGGGACGTGGAATGAGCAGTTCTTC.

This clonotype was recorded at least ten times. J is TRBJ1-5 and V is TRBV6-1, with TRBD1 matching over 10 bases. V lost 3 bases and J lost 5; bases outside the gene matches: 4. The CDR3 is 15 amino acids. CDR1 and CDR2 (germline): MNHNS, SASEGT. The CDR3 nucleotides read TGTGCCAGCAGTGAGGGACAGGGGCCCCATCAGCCCCAGCATTTT. It codes for CASSEGQGPHQPQHF.

The V gene is TRBV7-6, the J gene TRBJ2-7, with 12 bases aligning to TRBD2. The V and J ends lost 0 bases and 1 base, in that order; junction bases with no gene match: 4. CDR1 and CDR2 from the germline V gene are SGHVS and FNYEAQ. The CDR3 sequence is 17 residues long. The CDR3 coding sequence is TGTGCCAGCAGCTTAGCGCGTGGGACTAGCGGGTCCTACGAGCAGTACTTC. Amino acids: CASSLARGTSGSYEQYF.

This clonotype was seen at least ten times. This chain uses TRBV10-1 with TRBJ2-1; the match to TRBD1 covers 12 bases. V shed 8 bases, J shed 5 bases, and the junction held 22 bases outside the gene matches. This CDR3 spans 20 amino acids. Per the germline V gene, CDR1 is WNHNN and CDR2 is SYGVQD (reference sequence). The CDR3 is CASSPPGTGGAWRWDNEQFF. In nucleotides, the CDR3 is TGCGCCAGCTCACCCCCCGGGACAGGGGGCGCTTGGCGTTGGGACAATGAGCAGTTCTTC.

This clonotype appeared a few times. The chain recombines TRBV24-1 with TRBJ2-1, with TRBD1 identical over 8 bases. In germline, CDR1 is KGHDR, CDR2 SFDVKD. The CDR3 is made up of 16 amino acids. Trimming cost V 2 bases and J 9 bases; bases outside gene matches: 11. This chain's CDR3 is CATSDSRTGLVGEQFF. The DNA of the CDR3 is TGTGCCACCAGTGATTCCCGGACAGGGTTGGTCGGTGAGCAGTTCTTC.

V and J are TRBV12-3 or TRBV12-4 and TRBJ1-1, with 11 bases that match TRBD1. The CDR3 is 14 amino acids. J was trimmed by 9 bases and V by 5 bases; bases with no gene match: 8. The CDR3, as DNA: TGTGCCAGCAGTACTCGGACAGGGGGCCATAAAGCTTTCTTT. Translated: CASSTRTGGHKAFF.